This T cell receptor (beta chain) appears in the sequencing data of a study of molecular identifiers for immune sequencing clone quantification. Study-level results: For effector cells, clones above 20 RNA copies held over 99% of molecules; for naive cells, under 1%. Sizes of clones that are highly expanded could be underestimated (if identical TCR molecules share a barcode).

Sorted inputs of about 20,000 to 1,000,000 cells, with 10%, 30% or 50% RNA, yielded naive CD8 libraries. In TCRdb, the PCR reads were re-called with MiXCR into one record per CDR3 protein. The sample holds about 640,000 distinct CDR3 sequences, about 20% seen once. Note on this clonotype: What it recognizes is unknown. A read error may account for a junction end that differs from germline.

The CDR3 is 13 amino acids. CDR1 is MNHEY and CDR2 is SVGEGT in the germline V gene. Sequenced input: naive CD8+ T cells from blood, with Jurkat cell RNA spiked in. Subset described: FACS-sorted CD8+CD4-CCR7+CD45RA+ naive T cells. The TCR was taken from a human donor in good health. Some libraries in this study had Jurkat cell RNA spiked in. The V gene is TRBV6-2 or TRBV6-3, the J gene TRBJ1-5; D gene ambiguous. The CDR3 loop reads CAGSPTPNQPQHF. CDR3 DNA: TGTGCCGGCAGTCCAACCCCCAATCAGCCCCAGCATTTT.